Detailed here is one TCR beta chain. Its antigen is still unknown. These data are taken from a study of radiotherapy plus CTLA-4 blockade in lung cancer. Notes on the study in general: Tumor-derived TCR clones expanded in blood after radiotherapy plus ipilimumab.

CTLA-4 blockade with ipilimumab, together with focal radiation, was given to patients with chemo-refractory metastatic non-small-cell lung cancer. The germline V gene encodes CDR1 MNHEY and CDR2 SMNVEV (reference sequence). J lost 2 bases, V lost 4 bases, and 11 bases had no gene match. The CDR3 has 18 residues. The data were produced by immunoSEQ multiplex PCR, yet TCRdb's version contains in-frame clones alone and is incomplete. Here the sample spans 90,000 or so clones, around four fifths being singletons. The sequences come from peripheral blood, collected from a patient treated with radiotherapy plus ipilimumab. This TCR came from a human donor with non-small cell lung cancer who had stable disease on radiotherapy plus ipilimumab. The chain recombines TRBV27 with TRBJ2-7; 13 bases agree with TRBD2. Written as DNA, the CDR3 is TGTGCCAGCAGTTCCCCGGGACTAGCGGGAAAGGGCCCCTACGAGCAGTACTTC. Translated, it gives CASSSPGLAGKGPYEQYF.